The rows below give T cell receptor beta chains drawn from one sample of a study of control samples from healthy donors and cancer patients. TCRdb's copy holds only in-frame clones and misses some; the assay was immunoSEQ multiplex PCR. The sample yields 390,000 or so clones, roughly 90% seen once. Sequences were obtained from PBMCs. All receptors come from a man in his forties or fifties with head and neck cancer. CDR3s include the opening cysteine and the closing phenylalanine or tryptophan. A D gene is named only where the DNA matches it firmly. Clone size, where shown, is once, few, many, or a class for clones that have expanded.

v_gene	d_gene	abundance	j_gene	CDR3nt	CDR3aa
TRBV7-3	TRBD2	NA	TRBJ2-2	TGTGCCAGCAGCGAATCCACTAGCGCCGGGGAGCTGTTTTTT	CASSESTSAGELFF
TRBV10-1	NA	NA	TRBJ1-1	TGCGCCAGCAGTGAGAAAGGGAGGGGGAACACTGAAGCTTTCTTT	CASSEKGRGNTEAFF
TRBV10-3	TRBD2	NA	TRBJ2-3	TGTGCCATCAGTGAGTCGGGACTAGCGGGGGCCACAGATACGCAGTATTTT	CAISESGLAGATDTQYF
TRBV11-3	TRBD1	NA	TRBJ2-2	TGTGCCAGCAGCGGTCAGGGGGCGGGCACCGGGGAGCTGTTTTTT	CASSGQGAGTGELFF
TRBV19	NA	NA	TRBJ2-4	TGTGCCAGTTCGGGTTTACTCACTCTAGCCAAAAACATTCAGTACTTC	CASSGLLTLAKNIQYF
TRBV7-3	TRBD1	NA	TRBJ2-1	TGTGCCAGCAGCCCCGGACAGGGCGACAATGAGCAGTTCTTC	CASSPGQGDNEQFF
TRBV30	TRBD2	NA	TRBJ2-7	TGTGCCTGGGGGGGGCTAGCGGGTAGTGAACAGTACTTC	CAWGGLAGSEQYF
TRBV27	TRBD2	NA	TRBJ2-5	TGTGCCAGCAGTTTTACGCCGCGGTGGGGAGGGGTCAAAGAGACCCAGTACTTC	CASSFTPRWGGVKETQYF
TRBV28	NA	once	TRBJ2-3	TGTGCCAGCACGGCAGGCACAGATACGCAGTATTTT	CASTAGTDTQYF
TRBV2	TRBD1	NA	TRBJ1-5	TGTGCCAGCAGTGAAACAGGGGGGGCAGCGCCCCAGCATTTT	CASSETGGAAPQHF
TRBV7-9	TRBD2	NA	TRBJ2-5	TGTGCCAGCAGCCAGCCCCCGGGAGGGGAGACCCAGTACTTC	CASSQPPGGETQYF
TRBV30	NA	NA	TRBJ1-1	TGTGCCTGGAGGGGGAGGACTGAAGCTTTCTTT	CAWRGRTEAFF
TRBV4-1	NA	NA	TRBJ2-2	TGCGCCAGCAGCCCGCCGATCTATGGACCCGGGGAGCTGTTTTTT	CASSPPIYGPGELFF
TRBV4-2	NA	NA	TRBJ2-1	TGTGCCAGCAGCCAAGGGACCATGAGCTCCTACAATGAGCAGTTCTTC	CASSQGTMSSYNEQFF